This T cell receptor beta chain is drawn from a study of blood T cell repertoires in COVID-19. V was trimmed by 3 bases and J by 2 bases, leaving 15 bases between them. From germline, CDR1 is SGHRS and CDR2 YFSETQ. This CDR3 contains 15 residues. The assay was immunoSEQ multiplex PCR, and TCRdb's table has in-frame clones only and misses some. This sample has 150,000 to 200,000 clones; 65% to 85% occur once, and the top ten carry roughly 5.7%. Material: PBMCs or T cells enriched from blood (not recorded which). V gene TRBV5-1 combines with J gene TRBJ2-7; a possible D gene is TRBD1 (5 bases). The TCR sequence derives from a woman in her thirties or forties with acute COVID-19. CDR3 amino acids: CASSWGPSVAYEQYF. The CDR3 DNA reads as TGCGCCAGCAGCTGGGGCCCCAGCGTAGCCTACGAGCAGTACTTC.